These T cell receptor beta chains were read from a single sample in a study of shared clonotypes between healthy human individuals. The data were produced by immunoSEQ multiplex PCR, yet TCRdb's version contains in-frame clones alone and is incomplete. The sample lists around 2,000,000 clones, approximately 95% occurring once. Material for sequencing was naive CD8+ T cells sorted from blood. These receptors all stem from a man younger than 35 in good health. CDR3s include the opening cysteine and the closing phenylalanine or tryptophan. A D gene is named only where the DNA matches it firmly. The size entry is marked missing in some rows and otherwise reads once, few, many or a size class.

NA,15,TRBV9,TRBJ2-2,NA,TGTGCCAGCAGCGTAGTTACAGATTACACCGGGGAGCTGTTTTTT,CASSVVTDYTGELFF
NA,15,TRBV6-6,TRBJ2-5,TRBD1,TGTGCCAGCAGCATTCAGACAGGGGTTAAAGAGACCCAGTACTTC,CASSIQTGVKETQYF
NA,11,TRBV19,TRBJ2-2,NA,TGTGCCAGTAGTACGGACGGGGAGCTGTTTTTT,CASSTDGELFF
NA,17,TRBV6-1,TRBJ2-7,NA,TGTGCCAGCAGTGAAGCGAAAACAGACCTAGAGACCTACGAGCAGTACTTC,CASSEAKTDLETYEQYF
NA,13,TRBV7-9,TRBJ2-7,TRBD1,TGTGCCAGCAGCCCCACAGGGGACGACGAGCAGTACTTC,CASSPTGDDEQYF
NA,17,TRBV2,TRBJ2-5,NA,TGTGCCAGCAGTGATAGGCAGGGGATGGATATTTGGGAGACCCAGTACTTC,CASSDRQGMDIWETQYF
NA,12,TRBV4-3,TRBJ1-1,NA,TGCGCCAGCAGCCAGATGGGCGGTGAAGCTTTCTTT,CASSQMGGEAFF
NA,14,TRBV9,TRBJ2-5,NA,TGTGCCAGCAGCCCTCCCTGGGGGGAAGAGACCCAGTACTTC,CASSPPWGEETQYF
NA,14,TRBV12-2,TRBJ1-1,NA,TGTGCAAGTCGCTTAGTCGGTCCGAGGCTTGGAGCTTTCTTT,CASRLVGPRLGAFF
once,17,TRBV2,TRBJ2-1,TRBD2,TGTGCCAGCAGTGAAGCGCTCTTGGGACTAGCGAACAATGAGCAGTTCTTC,CASSEALLGLANNEQFF
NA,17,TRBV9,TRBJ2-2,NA,TGTGCCAGCAGCGTATGGGACCTGGGAGAGGCGGCCGGGGAGCTGTTTTTT,CASSVWDLGEAAGELFF
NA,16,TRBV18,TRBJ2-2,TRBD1,TGTGCCAGCTCACCACCGATACAGGGGGCCGGCGGGGAGCTGTTTTTT,CASSPPIQGAGGELFF
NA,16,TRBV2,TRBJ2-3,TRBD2,TGTGCCAGCAGTGAATTCTTAGCGGGGAACACAGATACGCAGTATTTT,CASSEFLAGNTDTQYF
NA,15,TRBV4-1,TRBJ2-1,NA,TGCGCCAGCAGCCAAGTTCAGGGGCGCATCAATGAGCAGTTCTTC,CASSQVQGRINEQFF
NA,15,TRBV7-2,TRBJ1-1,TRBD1,TGTGCCAGCAGCTTAGCAGGGGGCTTGAACACTGAAGCTTTCTTT,CASSLAGGLNTEAFF
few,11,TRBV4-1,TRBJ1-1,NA,TGCGCCAGCAGCCAATTGAGTGAAGCTTTCTTT,CASSQLSEAFF
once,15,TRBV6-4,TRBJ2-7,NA,TGTGCCAGCAGTCCTTATGCCCACCCGGGATTCGAGCAGTACTTC,CASSPYAHPGFEQYF
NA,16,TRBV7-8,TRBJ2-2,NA,TGTGCCAGCAGCTCCGACAGAGGGGGGAACACCGGGGAGCTGTTTTTT,CASSSDRGGNTGELFF
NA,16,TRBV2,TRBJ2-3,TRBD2,TGTGCCAGCAGTGAAGATAAACTAGCGGGAGAAGATACGCAGTATTTT,CASSEDKLAGEDTQYF
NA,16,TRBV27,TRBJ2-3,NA,TGTGCCAGCAGCCCCTCCCCTTGGGGGGTCACAGATACGCAGTATTTT,CASSPSPWGVTDTQYF
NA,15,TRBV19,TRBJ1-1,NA,TGTGCCAGTAGTATAGCAGACCGGGTGAACACTGAAGCTTTCTTT,CASSIADRVNTEAFF
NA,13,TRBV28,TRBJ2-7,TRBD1,TGTGCCAGCCGGACAGGGGCCTCCTACGAGCAGTACTTC,CASRTGASYEQYF
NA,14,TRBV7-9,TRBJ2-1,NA,TGTGCCAGCAGCTTAGTCCAGGGTTTGCATGAGCAGTTCTTC,CASSLVQGLHEQFF
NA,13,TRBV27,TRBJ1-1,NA,TGTGCCAGCAGTCCCCTAGGGTACACTGAAGCTTTCTTT,CASSPLGYTEAFF
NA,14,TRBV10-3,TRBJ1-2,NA,TGTGCCATCAGTGAGTTTGAGGGCGACTATGGCTACACCTTC,CAISEFEGDYGYTF
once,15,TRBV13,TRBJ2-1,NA,TGTGCCAGCAGCATCACAGGGCTACTCTACAATGAGCAGTTCTTC,CASSITGLLYNEQFF
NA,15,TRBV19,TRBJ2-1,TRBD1,TGTGCCAGTAGTATAACAGGGGGTCCCTACAATGAGCAGTTCTTC,CASSITGGPYNEQFF
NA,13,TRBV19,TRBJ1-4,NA,TGTGCCAGTAGTATTTTGTTACAGGAAAAACTGTTTTTT,CASSILLQEKLFF
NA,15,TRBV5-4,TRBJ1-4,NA,TGTGCCAGCAGCTTAAGCGGGTGGACTAATGAAAAACTGTTTTTT,CASSLSGWTNEKLFF
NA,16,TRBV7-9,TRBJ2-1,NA,TGTGCCAGCAGCCCCCCCAGTAGCGCTTTCTACAATGAGCAGTTCTTC,CASSPPSSAFYNEQFF
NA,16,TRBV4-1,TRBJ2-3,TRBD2,TGCGCCAGCAGCCGGACTAGCCCCCTCAGCACAGATACGCAGTATTTT,CASSRTSPLSTDTQYF
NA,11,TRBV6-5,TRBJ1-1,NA,TGTGCCAGCACCCTGGGACCCGAAGCTTTCTTT,CASTLGPEAFF
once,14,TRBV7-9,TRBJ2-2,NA,TGTGCCAGCAGTGGGACTGCAAACACCGGGGAGCTGTTTTTT,CASSGTANTGELFF
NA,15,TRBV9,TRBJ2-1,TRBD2,TGTGCCAGCAGCCCTAGCGGTCTATCCTACAATGAGCAGTTCTTC,CASSPSGLSYNEQFF
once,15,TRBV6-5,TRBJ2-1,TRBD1,TGTGCCAGCAGTACCCGGGACAGACTTTACAATGAGCAGTTCTTC,CASSTRDRLYNEQFF
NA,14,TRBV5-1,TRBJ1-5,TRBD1,TGCGCCAGCAGCTTGGCTGGCAGGGGGCCCCCCCAGCATTTT,CASSLAGRGPPQHF
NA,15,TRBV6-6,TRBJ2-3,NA,TGTGCCAGCAGTTACTCCCGCGGGGCCACAGATACGCAGTATTTT,CASSYSRGATDTQYF
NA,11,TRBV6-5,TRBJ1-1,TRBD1,TGTGCCAGCACAGGGGGGCCGTCCGTTTTCTTT,CASTGGPSVFF
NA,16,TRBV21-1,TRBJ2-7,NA,TGTGCCAGCAGCAAAGTGTCTGGGGGGGGATTCTACGAGCAGTACTTC,CASSKVSGGGFYEQYF
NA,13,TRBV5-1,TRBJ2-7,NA,TGCGCCAGCAGCTTACCGGACGGCTACGAGCAGTACTTC,CASSLPDGYEQYF
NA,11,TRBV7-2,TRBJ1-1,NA,TGTGCCAGCAAGACATCCACTGAAGCTTTCTTT,CASKTSTEAFF
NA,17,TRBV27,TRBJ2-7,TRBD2,TGTGCCAGCAGTGCCGGGAGCGGGAGCGGGAGTCCCCACGAGCAGTACTTC,CASSAGSGSGSPHEQYF
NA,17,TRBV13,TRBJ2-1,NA,TGTGCCAGCAGCTTAGGCCCGCAGGGAAGGGAAGGCAATGAGCAGTTCTTC,CASSLGPQGREGNEQFF
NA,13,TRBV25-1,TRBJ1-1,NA,TGTGCCAGCAGCCATCTGGGAATCACTGAAGCTTTCTTT,CASSHLGITEAFF
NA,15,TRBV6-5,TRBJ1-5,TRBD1,TGTGCCAGCAGTTACAGGACAGGGGCTAATCAGCCCCAGCATTTT,CASSYRTGANQPQHF
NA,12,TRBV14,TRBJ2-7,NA,TGTGCCAGCAGCCAAGATGGATACGAGCAGTACTTC,CASSQDGYEQYF
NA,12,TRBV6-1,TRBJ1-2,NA,TGTGCCAGCAGTGGGGGGGAAGATGGCTACACCTTC,CASSGGEDGYTF
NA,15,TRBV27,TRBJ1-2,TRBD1,TGTGCCAGCAGTTTATACGGACAGGCAAACTATGGCTACACCTTC,CASSLYGQANYGYTF
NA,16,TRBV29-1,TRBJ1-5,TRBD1,TGCAGCGTCCGAGACAGGGGGTCGTATAGCAATCAGCCCCAGCATTTT,CSVRDRGSYSNQPQHF
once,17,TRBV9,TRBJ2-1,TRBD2,TGTGCCAGCAGCCCCCCGGATTGGGTAGCGGGAGGCCATGAGCAGTTCTTC,CASSPPDWVAGGHEQFF
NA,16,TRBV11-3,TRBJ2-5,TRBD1,TGTGCCAGCAGCTTAGCTATGGGACAGGTCCACAAGACCCAGTACTTC,CASSLAMGQVHKTQYF